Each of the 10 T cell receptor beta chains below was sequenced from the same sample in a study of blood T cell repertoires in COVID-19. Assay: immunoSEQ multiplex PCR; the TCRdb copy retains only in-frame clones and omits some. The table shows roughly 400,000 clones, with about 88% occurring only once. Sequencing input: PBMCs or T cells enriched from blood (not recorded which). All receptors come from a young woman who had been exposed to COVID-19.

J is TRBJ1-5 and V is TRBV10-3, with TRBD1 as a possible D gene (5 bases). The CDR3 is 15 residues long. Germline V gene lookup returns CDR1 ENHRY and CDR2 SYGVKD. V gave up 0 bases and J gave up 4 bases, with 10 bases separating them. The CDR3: CAISESSTDNQPQHF. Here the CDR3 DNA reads TGTGCCATCAGTGAGTCTTCGACAGATAATCAGCCCCAGCATTTT.

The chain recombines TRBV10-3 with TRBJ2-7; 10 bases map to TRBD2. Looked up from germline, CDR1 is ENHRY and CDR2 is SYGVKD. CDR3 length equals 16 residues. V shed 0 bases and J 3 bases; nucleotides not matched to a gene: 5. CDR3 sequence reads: CAISESLAGVGYEQYF. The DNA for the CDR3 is TGTGCCATCAGTGAGTCTCTAGCGGGAGTCGGCTACGAGCAGTACTTC.

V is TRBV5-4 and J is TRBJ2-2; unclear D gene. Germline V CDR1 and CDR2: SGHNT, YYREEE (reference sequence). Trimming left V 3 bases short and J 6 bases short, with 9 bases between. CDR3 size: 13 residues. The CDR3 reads CASSSLASGELFF. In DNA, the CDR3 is TGTGCCAGCAGCTCATTAGCATCCGGGGAGCTGTTTTTT.

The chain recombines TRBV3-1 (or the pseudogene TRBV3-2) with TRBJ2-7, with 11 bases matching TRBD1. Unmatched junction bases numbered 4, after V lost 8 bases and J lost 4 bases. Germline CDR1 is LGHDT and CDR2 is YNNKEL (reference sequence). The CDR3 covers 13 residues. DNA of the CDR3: TGTGCCAGCCTCGGACAGGGGGCTTACGAGCAGTACTTC. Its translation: CASLGQGAYEQYF.

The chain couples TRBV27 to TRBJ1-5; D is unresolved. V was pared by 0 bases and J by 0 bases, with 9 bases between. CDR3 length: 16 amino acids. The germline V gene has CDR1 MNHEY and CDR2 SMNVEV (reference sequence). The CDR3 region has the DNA TGTGCCAGCAGTTTATCGGTGGCAAATAGCAATCAGCCCCAGCATTTT. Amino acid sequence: CASSLSVANSNQPQHF.

The CDR3, as DNA: TGTGCCAGCATCTATATGGGAGAGATGAACACTGAAGCTTTCTTT. It encodes CASIYMGEMNTEAFF. The chain couples TRBV6-5 to TRBJ1-1; D is unclear. Germline CDR1 reads MNHEY; CDR2 reads SVGAGI. The CDR3 contains 15 residues. The V and J ends lost 7 bases and 0 bases respectively, with 15 bases between them.

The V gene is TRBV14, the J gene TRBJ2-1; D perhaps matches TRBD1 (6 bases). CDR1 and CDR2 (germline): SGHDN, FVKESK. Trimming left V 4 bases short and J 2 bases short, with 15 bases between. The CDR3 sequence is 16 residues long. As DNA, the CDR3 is TGTGCCAGCAGCCTCAGGGGTGGCGTGCCCTACAATGAGCAGTTCTTC. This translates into CASSLRGGVPYNEQFF.

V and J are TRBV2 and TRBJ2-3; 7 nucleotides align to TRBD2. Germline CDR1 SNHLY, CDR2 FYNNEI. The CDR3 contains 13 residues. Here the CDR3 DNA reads TGTGCTGTGGGGGGAGGGCCACCAGATACGCAGTATTTT. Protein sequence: CAVGGGPPDTQYF.

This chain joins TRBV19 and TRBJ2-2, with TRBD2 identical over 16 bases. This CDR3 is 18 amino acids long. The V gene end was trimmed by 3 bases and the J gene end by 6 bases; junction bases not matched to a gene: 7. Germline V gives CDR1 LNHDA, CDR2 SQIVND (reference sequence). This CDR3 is CASSMPGTSGRAAGELFF. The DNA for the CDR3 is TGTGCCAGTAGTATGCCCGGGACTAGCGGGAGGGCCGCCGGGGAGCTGTTTTTT. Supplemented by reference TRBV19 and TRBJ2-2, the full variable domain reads DGGITQSPKYLFRKEGQNVTLSCEQNLNHDAMYWYRQDPGQGLRLIYYSQIVNDFQKGDIAEGYSVSREKKESFPLTVTSAQKNPTAFYLCASSMPGTSGRAAGELFFGEGSRLTVL.

CDR3 residues: CASSPKGLGGEQYF. The CDR3 DNA reads as TGTGCCAGCTCACCAAAGGGACTAGGAGGCGAGCAGTACTTC. The chain carries TRBV18 and TRBJ2-7; 8 bases fit TRBD2. V trimming: 2 bases; J trimming: 6 bases; junction bases outside the gene matches: 6. Germline CDR1 reads KGHSH; CDR2 reads LQKENI. CDR3 length: 14 residues.